The entry below describes one T cell receptor (beta chain). Its antigen is undetermined. Germline V CDR1 and CDR2: SGHDT, YYEEEE. This CDR3 region has 13 residues. V trimming: 2 bases; J trimming: 4 bases; junction bases outside the gene matches: 2. This record belongs to a study of cytomegalovirus exposure and HLA in healthy donors. Whole-study context: From some 190 million T cells, an earlier analysis saw 120 million or so unique TCR beta sequences.

PCR amplification relied on 60 Vbeta primers (plus 13 Jbeta primers). Libraries were prepared by immunoSEQ multiplex PCR; TCRdb keeps only in-frame clonotypes and omits some of them. The sample has about 180,000 clones, around 78% seen once. Study findings and constraints: Compared with the roughly 700-donor mean, an Asian-associated ancestry cluster reportedly had fewer N-insertions, according to a later analysis. The listing of 160 or so TCR beta chains classed them as cytomegalovirus-associated. A later analysis found that most CMV-associated TCR beta chains appeared HLA-restricted.

The sequencing sample was made of PBMCs. The chain combines TRBV5-6 with TRBJ1-1; 7 nucleotides align to TRBD1. The sequence came from a man between 18 and 35 years old in good health and CMV-seronegative. In DNA form, the CDR3 reads TGTGCCAGCAGCTTAGGGGGCCCCACTGAAGCTTTCTTT. As protein: CASSLGGPTEAFF.